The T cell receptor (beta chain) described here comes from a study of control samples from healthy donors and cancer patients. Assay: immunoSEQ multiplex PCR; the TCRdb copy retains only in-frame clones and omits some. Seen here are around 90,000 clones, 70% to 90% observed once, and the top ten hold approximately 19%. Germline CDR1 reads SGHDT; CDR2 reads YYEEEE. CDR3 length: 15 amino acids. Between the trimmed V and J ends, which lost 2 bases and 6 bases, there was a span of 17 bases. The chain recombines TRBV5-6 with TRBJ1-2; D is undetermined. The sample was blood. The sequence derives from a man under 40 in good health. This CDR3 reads CASSFPSFARDGYTF. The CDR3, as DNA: TGTGCCAGCAGCTTCCCCAGCTTCGCGAGGGATGGCTACACCTTC.